This T cell receptor beta chain was identified in a study of CD8 T cells in Susac syndrome. Controls comprised healthy donors matched for age and sex. Isolation of CD8+ and CD4+ T cells was performed negatively, whereas enrichment of TEMRA cells was done by FACS. This clonotype came up once. An amount of RNA that ranged from roughly 0.5 to 1 ug was reverse transcribed with random hexamers. By means of immunoSEQ multiplex PCR, TCR beta CDR3 spanning 54 Vbeta and 13 Jbeta underwent amplification. TCRdb passed the immunoSEQ multiplex PCR reads through MiXCR, listing each CDR3 protein once. The data show 180,000 or so distinct CDR3 sequences, just under 95% seen once. The CDR3 covers 14 residues. Germline CDR1 reads DFQATT; CDR2 reads SNEGSKA (reference sequence). Deletions cut 0 bases from V and 0 bases from J, with 6 bases between.

The TCR sequence derives from a human donor in good health. The V call is TRBV20-1, the J call TRBJ2-4; no clear D gene. Sequenced material: CD4+ T cells from PBMCs. CDR3 DNA sequence: TGCAGTGCTAGAGATCTATTAGCCAAAAACATTCAGTACTTC. Translation gives CSARDLLAKNIQYF.